This T cell receptor beta chain was captured in a study of blood T cell repertoires in COVID-19. In the original workflow: Estimates of nucleated cell counts were drawn from the amplification of reference gene primers. Profiling relied on immunoSEQ multiplex PCR, and the TCRdb table lists in-frame clones only, not all of them. The V and J calls and the clone size are those of that table, but D and trimming were determined from the DNA. This table holds around 330,000 clones, over 80% found once. This CDR3 spans 18 amino acids. The germline V gene encodes CDR1 SGHVS and CDR2 FQNEAQ. Trimming cost V 0 bases and J 3 bases; bases outside gene matches: 9.

V is TRBV7-8 and J is TRBJ1-5, with 9 bases that match TRBD1. The clonotype comes from a woman under 30 who had recovered from COVID-19. Sequenced material: PBMCs or T cells enriched from blood (not recorded which). CDR3 in amino acids: CASSLATSGTGNNQPQHF. The CDR3 DNA is TGTGCCAGCAGCTTAGCGACTTCCGGGACAGGGAACAATCAGCCCCAGCATTTT. The variable domain in full, with the rest retrieved from reference TRBV7-8 and TRBJ1-5, is GAGVSQSPRYKVAKRGQDVALRCDPISGHVSLFWYQQALGQGPEFLTYFQNEAQLDKSGLPSDRFFAERPEGSVSTLKIQRTQQEDSAVYLCASSLATSGTGNNQPQHFGDGTRLSIL.